Listed here are 21 T cell receptor beta chains from one sample, sequenced in a study of cytotoxic CD8 clonotypes in ibrutinib-treated CLL. The data were produced by immunoSEQ multiplex PCR, yet TCRdb's version contains in-frame clones alone and is incomplete. This table has under 150,000 clones, 65% to 85% appearing once. The starting material was PBMCs, obtained after 36 months of ibrutinib treatment. Source of these receptors: a human donor with chronic lymphocytic leukemia.

This clone was picked up a small number of times. The rearrangement links TRBV28 to TRBJ2-7, with D perhaps TRBD2 (6 bases). V shed 2 bases and J shed 2 bases, with 16 bases lying between them. This CDR3 has 16 amino acids. Germline CDR1 MDHEN, CDR2 SYDVKM. Here the CDR3 DNA reads TGTGCCAGCAGTTTAGGGGGACTTCGGACCACCTACGAGCAGTACTTC. As protein: CASSLGGLRTTYEQYF. Full variable domain (missing parts from reference TRBV28 and TRBJ2-7): DVKVTQSSRYLVKRTGEKVFLECVQDMDHENMFWYRQDPGLGLRLIYFSYDVKMKEKGDIPEGYSVSREKKERFSLILESASTNQTSMYLCASSLGGLRTTYEQYFGPGTRLTVT.

The chain recombines TRBV6-5 with TRBJ1-2; D possibly corresponds to TRBD1 (5 bases). CDR3 length: 12 amino acids. Germline V gene data show CDR1 as MNHEY and CDR2 as SVGAGI. V was trimmed by 8 bases and J by 4 bases, leaving 11 bases between them. CDR3 in DNA: TGTGCCAGCCAGGACAACAGCTATGGCTACACCTTC. Amino acid sequence: CASQDNSYGYTF.

V gene TRBV28 combines with J gene TRBJ2-4; 7 positions agree with TRBD1. The V gene end was trimmed by 2 bases and the J gene end by 0 bases; junction bases not matched to a gene: 13. The CDR3 sequence is 19 residues long. CDR1 MDHEN and CDR2 SYDVKM come from the germline V gene. In DNA, the CDR3 is TGTGCCAGCAGTTTACCCCCCGGCCGGACAGGATTAGCCAAAAACATTCAGTACTTC. Its protein is CASSLPPGRTGLAKNIQYF.

This clone showed up just a few times. This rearrangement joins TRBV30 to TRBJ1-2; the match to TRBD1 covers 10 bases. The V gene end was trimmed by 4 bases and the J gene end by 6 bases; junction bases not matched to a gene: 5. The germline gives CDR1 GTSNPN, CDR2 SVGIG (reference sequence). The CDR3 is 13 amino acids. CDR3 sequence: CAWNGQGGDGYTF. CDR3 sequence (DNA): TGTGCCTGGAATGGACAGGGGGGAGATGGCTACACCTTC. The whole variable domain, filled in from reference TRBV30 and TRBJ1-2, reads SQTIHQWPATLVQPVGSPLSLECTVEGTSNPNLYWYRQAAGRGLQLLFYSVGIGQISSEVPQNLSASRPQDRQFILSSKKLLLSDSGFYLCAWNGQGGDGYTFGSGTRLTVV.

The V gene is TRBV7-9, the J gene TRBJ2-1; D gene uncertain. Germline loops: CDR1 SEHNR, CDR2 FQNEAQ (reference sequence). Trimming shortened V by 3 bases and J by 10 bases, and 10 bases separated the two germline ends. The CDR3 spans 12 residues. The CDR3 spells CASSFSTLEQFF. In DNA, the CDR3 is TGTGCCAGCAGCTTTAGTACCCTCGAGCAGTTCTTC. The whole variable domain, remainder taken from reference TRBV7-9 and TRBJ2-1, is DTGVSQNPRHKITKRGQNVTFRCDPISEHNRLYWYRQTLGQGPEFLTYFQNEAQLEKSRLLSDRFSAERPKGSFSTLEIQRTEQGDSAMYLCASSFSTLEQFFGPGTRLTVL.

The sample holds a few counts of this clone. The V call is TRBV4-1, the J call TRBJ2-1, with TRBD2 as a possible D gene (5 bases). Trimming stripped 0 bases from V and 8 bases from J, with 17 bases between. The CDR3 totals 16 residues. Looked up from germline, CDR1 is MGHRA and CDR2 is YSYEKL. The CDR3 sequence is CASSQDRLAGFDEQFF. CDR3 nucleotide sequence: TGCGCCAGCAGCCAAGACCGGCTAGCTGGGTTCGATGAGCAGTTCTTC.

This clone was picked up a small number of times. The gene calls are TRBV30 and TRBJ1-2; no reliable D call. This CDR3 has 12 amino acids. The germline V gene encodes CDR1 GTSNPN and CDR2 SVGIG (reference sequence). V gave up 5 bases and J gave up 1 base, with 8 bases separating them. CDR3 sequence: CAWGRFNYGYTF. The CDR3 DNA sequence: TGTGCCTGGGGCAGATTTAACTATGGCTACACCTTC.

In its sample, this clone was seen a few times. The chain has TRBV11-2 and TRBJ2-7; 9 nucleotides agree with TRBD2. The CDR3 spans 15 residues. Losses at the gene ends were 1 base for V and 2 bases for J; bases not matched to a gene: 3. CDR1 and CDR2 (germline): SGHAT, FQNNGV. This CDR3 is CASSLAAGGTYEQYF. The CDR3 nucleotides are TGTGCCAGCAGCTTAGCGGCGGGAGGGACCTACGAGCAGTACTTC.

This clone was found once. The J gene is TRBJ1-2, the V gene TRBV18, with D possibly being TRBD1 (5 bases). CDR1 and CDR2 (germline): KGHSH, LQKENI. The V gene lost 3 bases and the J gene lost 7 bases, with 9 bases spanning the gap. CDR3 length: 12 residues. CDR3 DNA sequence: TGTGCCAGCTCACCTACTAGGGGTGGCTACACCTTC. Amino acids: CASSPTRGGYTF.

V and J are TRBV30 and TRBJ2-7; D gene ambiguous. This CDR3 has 11 amino acids. Germline V lookup: CDR1 GTSNPN, CDR2 SVGIG (reference sequence). Trimming pared 0 bases from V and 5 bases from J, leaving 5 bases between. The CDR3 nucleotides are TGTGCCTGGAGTGTAGCCGACGAGCAGTACTTC. As protein: CAWSVADEQYF.

This chain uses TRBV30 with TRBJ1-3; 7 nucleotides match TRBD1. The CDR3 is made up of 14 amino acids. V shed 4 bases, J shed 2 bases, and the junction held 5 bases outside the gene matches. CDR1 is GTSNPN and CDR2 is SVGIG in the germline V gene (reference sequence). CDR3 residues: CAWMQGQPGNTIYF. The DNA of the CDR3 is TGTGCCTGGATGCAGGGACAGCCTGGAAACACCATATATTTT. Complete variable domain (other parts from reference TRBV30 and TRBJ1-3): SQTIHQWPATLVQPVGSPLSLECTVEGTSNPNLYWYRQAAGRGLQLLFYSVGIGQISSEVPQNLSASRPQDRQFILSSKKLLLSDSGFYLCAWMQGQPGNTIYFGEGSWLTVV.

The gene calls are TRBV7-2 and TRBJ2-7, with 8 bases matching TRBD2. This CDR3 comprises 15 residues. Germline V gives CDR1 SGHTA, CDR2 FQGNSA. The V gene end was trimmed by 3 bases and the J gene end by 2 bases; junction bases not matched to a gene: 6. The CDR3 here is CASSLGLVITYEQYF. Written as DNA, the CDR3 is TGTGCCAGCAGCTTGGGACTAGTGATTACCTACGAGCAGTACTTC.

V is TRBV2 and J is TRBJ1-5; the D is unclear. This CDR3 region has 13 residues. From germline, CDR1 is SNHLY and CDR2 FYNNEI. Trimming removed 6 bases at V and 1 base at J, with 7 bases between. Here the CDR3 DNA reads TGTGCCAGCAGGGGGTTCAGCAATCAGCCCCAGCATTTT. This encodes CASRGFSNQPQHF.

The gene calls are TRBV30 and TRBJ1-5, with D maybe TRBD1 (6 bases). Germline-derived CDR1 and CDR2 are GTSNPN and SVGIG (reference sequence). V lost 0 bases, J lost 9 bases, and 15 bases lay in between. This CDR3 region has 14 residues. The CDR3 nucleotides read TGTGCCTGGAGTGTATGGGGGCGCCTGAGGCCCCAGCATTTT. This gives the protein CAWSVWGRLRPQHF.

This rearrangement joins TRBV28 to TRBJ2-2; TRBD1 matches 7 bases. The V segment lost 4 bases and the J segment 4 bases; nucleotides outside the gene matches: 15. The CDR3 runs to 18 residues. Germline loops: CDR1 MDHEN, CDR2 SYDVKM. The CDR3 here is CASSWVRRSGGITGELFF. CDR3 DNA: TGTGCCAGCAGTTGGGTCCGAAGGTCAGGGGGAATCACCGGGGAGCTGTTTTTT.

The CDR3: CAWSSGAYYGYTF. CDR3 coding DNA: TGTGCCTGGAGTTCAGGGGCGTACTATGGCTACACCTTC. The V gene is TRBV30, the J gene TRBJ1-2; possible D gene TRBD1, 6 bases. There are 13 residues in the CDR3. Germline values: CDR1 GTSNPN, CDR2 SVGIG (reference sequence). Trimming cost V 2 bases and J 3 bases, with 10 bases left between them.

This chain uses TRBV4-1 with TRBJ2-7, with TRBD2 identical over 10 bases. The trim removed 3 bases at V and 2 bases at J, leaving 7 bases unmatched. Germline V lookup: CDR1 MGHRA, CDR2 YSYEKL. CDR3 length equals 16 residues. CDR3 nucleotides: TGCGCCAGCAGCCATTCACTAGCGGGATCTGCCTACGAGCAGTACTTC. It codes for CASSHSLAGSAYEQYF.

As for this clone: Sequence at one end of the junction differs from germline and may be a read error. V usage is TRBV2 and J usage is TRBJ1-5; the D is unclear. Germline lookup yields CDR1 SNHLY and CDR2 FYNNEI. This CDR3 spans 11 amino acids. The DNA for the CDR3 is TGTGCCAGCAGGGAAGGTCAGCCCCAGCATTTT. This encodes CASREGQPQHF. The full variable domain, rest sourced from reference TRBV2 and TRBJ1-5, is EPEVTQTPSHQVTQMGQEVILRCVPISNHLYFYWYRQILGQKVEFLVSFYNNEISEKSEIFDDQFSVERPDGSNFTLKIRSTKLEDSAMYFCASREGQPQHFGDGTRLSIL.

V usage is TRBV6-5 and J usage is TRBJ2-7; 7 nucleotides match TRBD2. The CDR3 runs 15 residues. The germline CDR1 and CDR2 sequences are MNHEY and SVGAGI. Trimming at V came to 1 base and at J to 2 bases, leaving 5 bases not matched to a gene. CDR3: CASSYWAGETYEQYF. CDR3 DNA sequence: TGTGCCAGCAGTTACTGGGCGGGAGAAACCTACGAGCAGTACTTC.

The gene calls are TRBV6-6 and TRBJ2-3; D might be TRBD1 (6 bases). Trimming removed 2 bases at V and 6 bases at J, with 18 bases between. This CDR3 comprises 16 residues. The germline V gene encodes CDR1 MNHNY and CDR2 SVGAGI (reference sequence). The CDR3 DNA sequence: TGTGCCAGCAGTTACGCCACAGGGATCGAAAGGGATACGCAGTATTTT. Translating it yields CASSYATGIERDTQYF.

Here the CDR3 DNA reads TGCGCCAGCAGCTTAGCCACAGGCCACCGAAGGACCATATATTTT. Its protein product is CASSLATGHRRTIYF. This chain connects TRBV5-1 to TRBJ1-3; D is perhaps TRBD1 (5 bases). Between the trimmed V and J ends, which lost 2 bases and 10 bases, there was a span of 19 bases. The CDR3 has 15 residues. Germline V gene lookup returns CDR1 SGHRS and CDR2 YFSETQ.